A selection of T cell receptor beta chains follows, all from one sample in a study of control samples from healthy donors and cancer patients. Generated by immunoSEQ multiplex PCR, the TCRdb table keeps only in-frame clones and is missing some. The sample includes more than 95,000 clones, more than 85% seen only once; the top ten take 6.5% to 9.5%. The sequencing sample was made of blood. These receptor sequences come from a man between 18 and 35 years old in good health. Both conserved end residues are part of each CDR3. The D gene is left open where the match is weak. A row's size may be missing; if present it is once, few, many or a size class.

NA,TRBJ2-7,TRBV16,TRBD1,TGTGCCAGCAGCCAATCGGGGGCAGGGGGATTCGACGAGCAGTACTTC,CASSQSGAGGFDEQYF
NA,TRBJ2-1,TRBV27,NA,TGTGCCACATGGTACCTCAATGAGCAGTTCTTC,CATWYLNEQFF
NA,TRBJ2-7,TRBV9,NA,TGTGCCAGCAGCGTAGCCAGGGTTGCCTACGAGCAGTACTTC,CASSVARVAYEQYF
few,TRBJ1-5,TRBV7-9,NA,TGTGCCAGCAGCTTAAGTATGGGTCAGCCCCAGCATTTT,CASSLSMGQPQHF
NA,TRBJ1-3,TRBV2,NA,TGTGCCAGCAGTGAAGACCAGGGGTCTGGAAACACCATATATTTT,CASSEDQGSGNTIYF
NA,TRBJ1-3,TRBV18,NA,TGTGCCAGCTCACCACCGACTAAATCTGGAAACACCATATATTTT,CASSPPTKSGNTIYF
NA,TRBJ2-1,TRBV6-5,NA,TGTGCCAGCAGTTACAACAGGGTCAATGAGCAGTTCTTC,CASSYNRVNEQFF
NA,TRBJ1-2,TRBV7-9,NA,TGTGCCAGCAGCTTAGGGGACGGGACCTATGGCTACACCTTC,CASSLGDGTYGYTF
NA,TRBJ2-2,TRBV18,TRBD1,TGTGCCAGCTCACCACGGACAGGGCGGAGAATCGGGGAGCTGTTTTTT,CASSPRTGRRIGELFF
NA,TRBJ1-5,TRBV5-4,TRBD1,TGTGCCAGCAGCCGGGGGACAGGGGGCGAACCCCAGCATTTT,CASSRGTGGEPQHF
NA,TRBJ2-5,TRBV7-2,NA,TGTGCCAGCAGCCCTTTTAGAATCCAAGAGACCCAGTACTTC,CASSPFRIQETQYF
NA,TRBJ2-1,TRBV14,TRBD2,TGTGCCAGCAGCCAGGGGCTAGCGGGTAAATCCTACAATGAGCAGTTCTTC,CASSQGLAGKSYNEQFF
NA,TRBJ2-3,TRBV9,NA,TGTGCCAGCAGCCCACCTTTGAGCCTCTCCTCTAGCACAGATACGCAGTATTTT,CASSPPLSLSSSTDTQYF
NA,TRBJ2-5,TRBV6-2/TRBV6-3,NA,TGTGCCAGCAGTTCCACCTTAGAAAGGGAGACCCAGTACTTC,CASSSTLERETQYF
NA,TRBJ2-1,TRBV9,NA,TGTGCCAGCTCCGGGACTCTGGACAATGAGCAGTTCTTC,CASSGTLDNEQFF
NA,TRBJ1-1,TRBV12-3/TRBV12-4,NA,TGTGCCAGCAGTCCCTGGGGCACTGAAGCTTTCTTT,CASSPWGTEAFF
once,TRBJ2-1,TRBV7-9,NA,TGTGCCAGCAGCCTGGCTAGCGTCGAGCAGTTCTTC,CASSLASVEQFF
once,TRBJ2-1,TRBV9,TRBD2,TGTGCCAGCAGCGTAGGGGCTAGCGGATACAATGAGCAGTTCTTC,CASSVGASGYNEQFF
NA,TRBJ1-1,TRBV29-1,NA,TGCAGCGTTGAAGAACGACCGGACACTGAAGCTTTCTTT,CSVEERPDTEAFF